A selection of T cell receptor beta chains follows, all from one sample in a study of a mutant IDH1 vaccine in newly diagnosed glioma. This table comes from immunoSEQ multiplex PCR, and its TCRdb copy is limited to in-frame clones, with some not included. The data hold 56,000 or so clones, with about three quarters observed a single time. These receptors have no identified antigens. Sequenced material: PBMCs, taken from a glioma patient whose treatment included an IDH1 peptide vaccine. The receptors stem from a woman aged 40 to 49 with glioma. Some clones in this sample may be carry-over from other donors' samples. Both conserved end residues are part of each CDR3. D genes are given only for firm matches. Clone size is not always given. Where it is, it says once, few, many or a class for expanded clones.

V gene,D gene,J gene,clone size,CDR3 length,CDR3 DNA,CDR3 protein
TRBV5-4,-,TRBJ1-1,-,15,TGTGCCAGCAGCCTACCCCCGGGCCGCAACACTGAAGCTTTCTTT,CASSLPPGRNTEAFF
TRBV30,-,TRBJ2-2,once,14,TGTGCCTGGACCCGGGGGCGGAACACCGGGGAGCTGTTTTTT,CAWTRGRNTGELFF
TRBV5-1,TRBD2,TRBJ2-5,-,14,TGCGCCAGCAGCTTGGAGGGACTAGCAGAGACCCAGTACTTC,CASSLEGLAETQYF
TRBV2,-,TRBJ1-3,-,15,TGTGCCAGCAGAGCCCAACAGGTGTCTGGAAACACCATATATTTT,CASRAQQVSGNTIYF
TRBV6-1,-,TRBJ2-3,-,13,TGTGCCAGCAGTGAAGCGAGGCAGGATACGCAGTATTTT,CASSEARQDTQYF
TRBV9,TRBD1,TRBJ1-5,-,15,TGTGCCAGCAGCCCGACAGGGGACCCCAATCAGCCCCAGCATTTT,CASSPTGDPNQPQHF
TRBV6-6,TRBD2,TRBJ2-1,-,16,TGTGCCAGCAGGACCAGGACTAGCGGGGGGGCCGGTGAGCAGTTCTTC,CASRTRTSGGAGEQFF
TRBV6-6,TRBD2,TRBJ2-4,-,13,TGTGCCAGCACGCCGGGGGGAAAAAACATTCAGTACTTC,CASTPGGKNIQYF
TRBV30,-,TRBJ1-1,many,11,TGTGCCTGGAGTAAATCAGCTGAAGCTTTCTTT,CAWSKSAEAFF
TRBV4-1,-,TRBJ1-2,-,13,TGCGCCAGCAGCCAAGCCAACGGATATGGCTACACCTTC,CASSQANGYGYTF
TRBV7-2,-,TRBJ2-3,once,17,TGTGCCAGCAGCTTAGCCAGGACAGTGGGGTACACAGATACGCAGTATTTT,CASSLARTVGYTDTQYF
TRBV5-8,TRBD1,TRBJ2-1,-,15,TGTGCCAGCAGCTTTGACAGGGGAAAGTACAATGAGCAGTTCTTC,CASSFDRGKYNEQFF
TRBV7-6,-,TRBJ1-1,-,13,TGTGCCAGCAGCGCCGATTTGAACACTGAAGCTTTCTTT,CASSADLNTEAFF
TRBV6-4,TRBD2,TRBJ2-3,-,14,TGTGCCAGCAGTACCAGCGGGGACACAGATACGCAGTATTTT,CASSTSGDTDTQYF
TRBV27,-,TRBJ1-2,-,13,TGTGCCAGCAGTTTATCGAAGACAGCTGGCTACACCTTC,CASSLSKTAGYTF
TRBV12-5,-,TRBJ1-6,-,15,TGTGCTAGTGGTTCGGGGGGGGTGGGTAATTCACCCCTCCACTTT,CASGSGGVGNSPLHF
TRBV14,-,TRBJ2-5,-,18,TGTGCCAGCAGCCAAGAATTCAGTAGGACAGCGGGGCGGGAGACCCAGTACTTC,CASSQEFSRTAGRETQYF
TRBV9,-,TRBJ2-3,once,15,TGTGCCAGCAGCGTCGCTCAGGTGGGGGCAGATACGCAGTATTTT,CASSVAQVGADTQYF
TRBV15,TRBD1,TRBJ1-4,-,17,TGTGCCATCAGCGGGACGTCCGGGACAGCAACTAATGAAAAACTGTTTTTT,CAISGTSGTATNEKLFF
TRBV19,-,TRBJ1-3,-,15,TGTGCCAGTAGTACAAGACAGGTCTCTGGAAACACCATATATTTT,CASSTRQVSGNTIYF
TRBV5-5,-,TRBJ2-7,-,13,TGTGCCAGCAGCTTCTCCGGGGCCTACGAGCAGTACTTC,CASSFSGAYEQYF
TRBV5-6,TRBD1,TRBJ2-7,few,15,TGTGCCAGCAGCTTGGGACAGGGGCTTATCTACGAGCAGTACTTC,CASSLGQGLIYEQYF
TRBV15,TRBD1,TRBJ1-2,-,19,TGTGCCACCAGCCCTTTGGACAGGGTACACTCTAGGGCTAACTATGGCTACACCTTC,CATSPLDRVHSRANYGYTF
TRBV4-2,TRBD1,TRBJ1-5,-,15,TGTGCCAGCAGCCAAGATCGACAGGGGGGACAGCCCCAGCATTTT,CASSQDRQGGQPQHF
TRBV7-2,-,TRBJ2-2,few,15,TGTGCCAGCAGCTACCAAGGAGTGTCCACCGGGGAGCTGTTTTTT,CASSYQGVSTGELFF
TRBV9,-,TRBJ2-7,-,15,TGTGCCAGCAGCGTAAGAGGGTTTGGGGACTACGAGCAGTACTTC,CASSVRGFGDYEQYF
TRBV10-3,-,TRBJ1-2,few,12,TGTGCCATCAGCCCCCTAGACTATGGCTACACCTTC,CAISPLDYGYTF
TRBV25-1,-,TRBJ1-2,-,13,TGTGCCAGCACCGGGGGGCTCGACTATGGCTACACCTTC,CASTGGLDYGYTF
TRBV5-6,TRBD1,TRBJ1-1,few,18,TGTGCCAGCAGCCTGGACCCCCGGGACAGGCCCGCGAACACTGAAGCTTTCTTT,CASSLDPRDRPANTEAFF
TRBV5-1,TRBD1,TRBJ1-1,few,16,TGCGCCAGCAGCTTGGACTTACAGGGGGTGAACACTGAAGCTTTCTTT,CASSLDLQGVNTEAFF
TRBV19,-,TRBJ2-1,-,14,TGTGCCAGTAGTATATGGAAAGGGCACAATGAGCAGTTCTTC,CASSIWKGHNEQFF
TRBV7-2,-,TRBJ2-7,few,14,TGTGCCAGCAGCTCGCGACAGACTTCCTACGAGCAGTACTTC,CASSSRQTSYEQYF
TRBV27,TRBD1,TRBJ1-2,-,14,TGTGCCAGCAGTTCATCGGACAGGGGCTGGGGCTACACCTTC,CASSSSDRGWGYTF
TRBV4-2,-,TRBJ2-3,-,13,TGTGCCAGCAGCCAAGTCAGGCGGGATACGCAGTATTTT,CASSQVRRDTQYF
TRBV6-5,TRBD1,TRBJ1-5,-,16,TGTGCCAGCAGTTCTGCGGGACAGGGGGATAATCAGCCCCAGCATTTT,CASSSAGQGDNQPQHF
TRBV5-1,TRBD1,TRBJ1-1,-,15,TGCGCCAGCAGCCTGGGGGCCAGGACAGGTGGTGAAGCTTTCTTT,CASSLGARTGGEAFF
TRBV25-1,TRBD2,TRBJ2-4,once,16,TGTGCCAGCTCCCGAGGGGAGGGAACAGCCAAAAACATTCAGTACTTC,CASSRGEGTAKNIQYF
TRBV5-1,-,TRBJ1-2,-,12,TGCGCCAGCAGCTTGGGGGGTAGGGGCTACACCTTC,CASSLGGRGYTF
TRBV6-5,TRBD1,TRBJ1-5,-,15,TGTGCCAGCAGCCTACGCAGGGGGAGCAATCAGCCCCAGCATTTT,CASSLRRGSNQPQHF
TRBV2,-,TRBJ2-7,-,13,TGTGCCAGCAGTGTGATCCTCTCCTACGAGCAGTACTTC,CASSVILSYEQYF
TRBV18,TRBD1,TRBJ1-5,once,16,TGTGCCAGCTCACCACGGAGGACAGGGGATCATCAGCCCCAGCATTTT,CASSPRRTGDHQPQHF
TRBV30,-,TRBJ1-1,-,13,TGTGCCTGGCACCGGTTCGGAAACACTGAAGCTTTCTTT,CAWHRFGNTEAFF
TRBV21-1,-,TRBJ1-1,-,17,TGTGCCAGCAGCGCCCCGGACAGGGGGAATATAAACACTGAAGCTTTCTTT,CASSAPDRGNINTEAFF
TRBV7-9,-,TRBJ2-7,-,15,TGTGCCAGCAGCTTAATTGAGACAGGAGGCTACGAGCAGTACTTC,CASSLIETGGYEQYF
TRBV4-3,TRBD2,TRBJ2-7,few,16,TGCGCCAGCAGCCCCGCCCAGACTAGCGGGGCCTACGAGCAGTACTTC,CASSPAQTSGAYEQYF
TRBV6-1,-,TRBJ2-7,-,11,TGTGCCAGCAGTGAACCGGACCTCCGCTACTTC,CASSEPDLRYF
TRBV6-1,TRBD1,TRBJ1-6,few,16,TGTGCCAGCAGTGAATCGCCCCGGGACAGGGGTTCACCCCTCCACTTT,CASSESPRDRGSPLHF
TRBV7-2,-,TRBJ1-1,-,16,TGTGCCAGCAGCCCGCATAAGGTGGGGGCGAACACTGAAGCTTTCTTT,CASSPHKVGANTEAFF
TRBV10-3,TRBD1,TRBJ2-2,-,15,TGTGGCATCAGAGATACAGGGGCCAACACCGGGGAGCTGTTTTTT,CGIRDTGANTGELFF
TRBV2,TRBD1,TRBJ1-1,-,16,TGTGCCAGCAGAGTCGGGACAGGCAATTTCAACACTGAAGCTTTCTTT,CASRVGTGNFNTEAFF
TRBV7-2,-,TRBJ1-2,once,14,TGTGCCAGCAGCTCCACTGGGGGGACTCTTGGCTACACCTTC,CASSSTGGTLGYTF
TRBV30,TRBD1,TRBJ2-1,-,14,TGTGCCTGGAGTGCCCCTCCGACAGGGTACGAGCAGTTCTTC,CAWSAPPTGYEQFF
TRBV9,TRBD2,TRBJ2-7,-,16,TGTGCCAGCAGCGTAGACCCAGCGGGGCGCCCCTACGAGCAGTACTTC,CASSVDPAGRPYEQYF
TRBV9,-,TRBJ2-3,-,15,TGTGCCAGCAGCCCCGATCCTGTACCCACAGATACGCAGTATTTT,CASSPDPVPTDTQYF